Sequencing of this TCR beta chain was carried out in a study of OX40 agonist ivuxolimab in advanced cancers. Study-wide results and caveats: At 0.1 to 3.0 mg/kg, CD4+ and CD8+ blood T cells expanded clonally by week 6. Several nonresponders also turned out to have low normalized T-cell clonal expansion.

Clones were sequenced by immunoSEQ multiplex PCR, and TCRdb holds only the in-frame ones, with some missing. The sample gives more than 65,000 clones, over 60% of which show up once; 2% to 2.5% is in the top ten. The CDR3 is 17 amino acids. The ends lost 5 bases at V and 0 bases at J; junction bases unmatched: 10. Germline CDR1 and CDR2: SGHRS and YFSETQ. Comments on this clone: The target antigen is unknown.

Source: CD4+ or CD8+ T cells sorted from blood, taken in a trial of the OX40 agonist ivuxolimab. This sequence was found in an adult with an advanced solid tumor such as melanoma, head and neck, liver or kidney cancer. This chain joins TRBV5-1 and TRBJ1-1, with TRBD1 identical over 10 bases. CDR3 amino acids: CASSPGQGRRMNTEAFF. CDR3 coding DNA: TGCGCCAGCAGTCCGGGACAGGGGAGGAGGATGAACACTGAAGCTTTCTTT.